Listed below are T cell receptor beta chains from one sample, sequenced in a study of OX40 agonist ivuxolimab in advanced cancers. The table came from immunoSEQ multiplex PCR; TCRdb's copy has only in-frame clones and leaves some out. The table shows 65,000 to 70,000 clones, with roughly 82% occurring only once. This material consisted of CD4+ or CD8+ T cells sorted from blood, taken in a trial of the OX40 agonist ivuxolimab. The receptors derive from an adult with an advanced solid tumor such as melanoma, head and neck, liver or kidney cancer. Each CDR3 is given with its conserved first and last residue. D genes are given only for firm matches. Size is omitted from some rows. Given values are once, few, many or a class for expanded clones.

CDR3: CASSPREGAEQYF
DNA: TGTGCCAGCAGCCCCCGGGAGGGCGCCGAGCAGTACTTC
size: -
V: TRBV7-2
D: TRBD2
J: TRBJ2-7

CDR3: CARKGLPFIAFF
DNA: TGTGCCCGTAAGGGACTGCCGTTCATAGCTTTCTTT
size: -
V: TRBV7-4
D: -
J: TRBJ1-1

CDR3: CAWSAQGNIQYF
DNA: TGTGCCTGGAGCGCACAGGGGAACATTCAGTACTTC
size: -
V: TRBV30
D: TRBD1
J: TRBJ2-4

CDR3: CASSGGPLSSGNTIYF
DNA: TGCGCCAGCAGCGGGGGGCCTTTGAGCTCTGGAAACACCATATATTTT
size: -
V: TRBV5-1
D: -
J: TRBJ1-3

CDR3: CASSEARGNTGELFF
DNA: TGTGCCAGCAGTGAAGCGCGGGGGAACACCGGGGAGCTGTTTTTT
size: -
V: TRBV25-1
D: -
J: TRBJ2-2

CDR3: CASSDNSYNEQFF
DNA: TGTGCCAGCAGTGACAACTCCTACAATGAGCAGTTCTTC
size: few
V: TRBV2
D: -
J: TRBJ2-1

CDR3: CASSQGGSQETQYF
DNA: TGTGCCAGCAGCCAGGGGGGCAGCCAAGAGACCCAGTACTTC
size: -
V: TRBV9
D: -
J: TRBJ2-5

CDR3: CASSSGQGLNYEQYF
DNA: TGTGCCAGCAGCTCAGGACAGGGGCTAAACTACGAGCAGTACTTC
size: -
V: TRBV7-2
D: TRBD1
J: TRBJ2-7

CDR3: CASSLSPGQGRSEAFF
DNA: TGCGCCAGCAGCTTGTCTCCGGGACAGGGGCGTTCTGAAGCTTTCTTT
size: -
V: TRBV5-1
D: TRBD1
J: TRBJ1-1

CDR3: CATGNQPQHF
DNA: TGTGCCACCGGGAATCAGCCCCAGCATTTT
size: -
V: TRBV19
D: -
J: TRBJ1-5

CDR3: CASSLSQYTGELFF
DNA: TGTGCCAGCAGTTTATCACAGTACACCGGGGAGCTGTTTTTT
size: once
V: TRBV27
D: -
J: TRBJ2-2

CDR3: CASSYQEGLTEAFF
DNA: TGTGCCAGCAGTTACCAGGAGGGCCTCACTGAAGCTTTCTTT
size: few
V: TRBV6-5
D: -
J: TRBJ1-1

CDR3: CASSRDRSEKLFF
DNA: TGCGCCAGCAGCCGGGACAGGAGTGAAAAACTGTTTTTT
size: -
V: TRBV4-1
D: TRBD1
J: TRBJ1-4

CDR3: CASSLSNTEAFF
DNA: TGTGCCAGCAGCTTAAGTAACACTGAAGCTTTCTTT
size: -
V: TRBV7-3
D: -
J: TRBJ1-1

CDR3: CASSVRLAGQSKNIQYF
DNA: TGTGCCAGCAGTGTCCGACTAGCGGGTCAATCCAAAAACATTCAGTACTTC
size: -
V: TRBV28
D: TRBD2
J: TRBJ2-4

CDR3: CASSSPGLASYEQYF
DNA: TGTGCCAGCTCCTCTCCGGGACTAGCATCCTACGAGCAGTACTTC
size: -
V: TRBV28
D: TRBD2
J: TRBJ2-7

CDR3: CASSYGTGGNTGELFF
DNA: TGTGCCAGCAGTTACGGGACAGGGGGGAACACCGGGGAGCTGTTTTTT
size: -
V: TRBV6-5
D: TRBD1
J: TRBJ2-2

CDR3: CASSLGDANEKLFF
DNA: TGCGCCAGCAGCTTGGGGGACGCCAATGAAAAACTGTTTTTT
size: -
V: TRBV5-1
D: -
J: TRBJ1-4

CDR3: CASSSVRDSYEQFF
DNA: TGTGCCAGCAGCTCGGTCCGGGACTCGTATGAGCAGTTCTTC
size: -
V: TRBV7-9
D: -
J: TRBJ2-1

CDR3: CASVRTGLAKNIQYF
DNA: TGTGCCAGCGTTCGGACAGGGCTAGCCAAAAACATTCAGTACTTC
size: -
V: TRBV28
D: TRBD1
J: TRBJ2-4

CDR3: CASIQLARDAEAFF
DNA: TGTGCCAGCATACAATTGGCACGGGACGCTGAAGCTTTCTTT
size: -
V: TRBV6-6
D: -
J: TRBJ1-1

CDR3: CASSQGESSGNTIYF
DNA: TGCGCCAGCAGCCAAGGGGAGAGCTCTGGAAACACCATATATTTT
size: -
V: TRBV4-1
D: -
J: TRBJ1-3

CDR3: CASSGISSGGGDTQYF
DNA: TGTGCCAGCAGTGGGATCTCTAGCGGGGGAGGAGATACGCAGTATTTT
size: -
V: TRBV2
D: TRBD2
J: TRBJ2-3

CDR3: CASSYRENQPQHF
DNA: TGTGCCAGTAGTTACCGGGAGAATCAGCCCCAGCATTTT
size: -
V: TRBV19
D: -
J: TRBJ1-5

CDR3: CASSGPSGRRNTGELFF
DNA: TGTGCCAGTAGTGGCCCTAGCGGGAGGCGGAACACCGGGGAGCTGTTTTTT
size: -
V: TRBV19
D: TRBD2
J: TRBJ2-2

CDR3: CASSLENTEAFF
DNA: TGTGCCAGCAGCCTCGAGAACACTGAAGCTTTCTTT
size: -
V: TRBV7-9
D: -
J: TRBJ1-1

CDR3: CASSQGGGRAWEQFF
DNA: TGTGCCAGCAGCCAAGGAGGTGGGAGGGCCTGGGAGCAGTTCTTC
size: -
V: TRBV6-1
D: TRBD2
J: TRBJ2-1

CDR3: CASSRGGTTSTDTQYF
DNA: TGTGCCAGCAGCCGAGGGGGGACCACCAGCACAGATACGCAGTATTTT
size: -
V: TRBV7-9
D: -
J: TRBJ2-3

CDR3: CASSLGANSGELFF
DNA: TGCGCCAGCAGCTTGGGGGCGAATTCCGGGGAGCTGTTTTTT
size: -
V: TRBV5-1
D: -
J: TRBJ2-2

CDR3: CASREDTGGLSYDYTF
DNA: TGTGCCAGCAGAGAAGATACAGGGGGACTTTCCTATGACTACACCTTC
size: -
V: TRBV2
D: TRBD1
J: TRBJ1-2

CDR3: CASSLEGQGVVTF
DNA: TGCGCCAGCAGCTTGGAGGGACAGGGGGTGGTCACCTTC
size: -
V: TRBV5-1
D: TRBD1
J: TRBJ1-2

CDR3: CASSGDAGHKTNTGELFF
DNA: TGTGCCAGTAGTGGCGATGCGGGGCATAAAACGAACACCGGGGAGCTGTTTTTT
size: -
V: TRBV19
D: -
J: TRBJ2-2

CDR3: CASSFTSVQYF
DNA: TGTGCCAGCAGTTTTACCAGTGTGCAGTATTTT
size: few
V: TRBV28
D: -
J: TRBJ2-3

CDR3: CASSLARGLAGVVGTDTQYF
DNA: TGTGCCAGCAGCTTAGCGCGGGGACTAGCGGGAGTTGTGGGCACAGATACGCAGTATTTT
size: -
V: TRBV7-2
D: TRBD2
J: TRBJ2-3

CDR3: CATSRVRGDTEAFF
DNA: TGTGCCACCAGCAGAGTCCGGGGTGACACTGAAGCTTTCTTT
size: -
V: TRBV15
D: -
J: TRBJ1-1